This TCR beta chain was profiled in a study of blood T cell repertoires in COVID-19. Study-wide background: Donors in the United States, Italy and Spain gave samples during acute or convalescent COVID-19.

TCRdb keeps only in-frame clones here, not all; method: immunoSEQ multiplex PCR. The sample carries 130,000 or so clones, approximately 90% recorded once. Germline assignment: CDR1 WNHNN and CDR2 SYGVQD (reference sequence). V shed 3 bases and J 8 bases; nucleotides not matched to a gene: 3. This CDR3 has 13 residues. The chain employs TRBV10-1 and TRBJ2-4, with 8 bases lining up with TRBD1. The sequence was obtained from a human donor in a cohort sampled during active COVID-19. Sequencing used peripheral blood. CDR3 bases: TGCGCCAGCAGTGAACAGGGGGGATACATTCAGTACTTC. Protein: CASSEQGGYIQYF.